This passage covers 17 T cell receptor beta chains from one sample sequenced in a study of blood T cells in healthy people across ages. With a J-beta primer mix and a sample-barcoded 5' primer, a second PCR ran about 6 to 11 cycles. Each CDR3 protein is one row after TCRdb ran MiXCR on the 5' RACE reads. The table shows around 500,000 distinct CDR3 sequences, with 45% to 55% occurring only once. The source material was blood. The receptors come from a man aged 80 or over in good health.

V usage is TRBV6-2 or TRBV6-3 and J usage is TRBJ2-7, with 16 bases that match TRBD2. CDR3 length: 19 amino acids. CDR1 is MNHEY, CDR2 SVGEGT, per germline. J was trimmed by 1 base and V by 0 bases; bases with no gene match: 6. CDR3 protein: CASSYSIGTSGRGSYEQYF. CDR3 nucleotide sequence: TGTGCCAGCAGTTACTCGATTGGGACTAGCGGGAGGGGATCCTACGAGCAGTACTTC.

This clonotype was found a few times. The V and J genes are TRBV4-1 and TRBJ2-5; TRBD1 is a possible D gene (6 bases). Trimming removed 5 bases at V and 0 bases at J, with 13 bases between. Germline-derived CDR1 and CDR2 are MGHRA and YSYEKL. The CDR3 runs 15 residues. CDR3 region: CASSSTGAYQETQYF. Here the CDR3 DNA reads TGCGCCAGCAGCTCGACAGGAGCATACCAAGAGACCCAGTACTTC.

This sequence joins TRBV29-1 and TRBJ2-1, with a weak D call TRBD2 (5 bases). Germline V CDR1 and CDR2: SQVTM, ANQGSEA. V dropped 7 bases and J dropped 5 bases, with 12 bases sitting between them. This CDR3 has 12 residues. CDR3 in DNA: TGCAGCGCTGCCAGCGGAAACAATGAGCAGTTCTTC. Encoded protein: CSAASGNNEQFF.

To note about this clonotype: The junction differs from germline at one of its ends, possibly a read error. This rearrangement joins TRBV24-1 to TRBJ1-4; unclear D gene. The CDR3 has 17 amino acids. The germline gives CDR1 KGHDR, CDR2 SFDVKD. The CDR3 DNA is TGTGCCACCAGCGATTTGTTCCCGCGGACGCATAATGAAAAACTGTTTTTT. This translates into CATSDLFPRTHNEKLFF.

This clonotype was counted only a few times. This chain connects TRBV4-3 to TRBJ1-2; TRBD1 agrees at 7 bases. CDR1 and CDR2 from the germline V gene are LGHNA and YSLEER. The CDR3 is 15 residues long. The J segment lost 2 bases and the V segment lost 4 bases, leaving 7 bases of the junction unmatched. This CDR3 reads CASSPTGQTNYGYTF. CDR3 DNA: TGCGCCAGCAGCCCTACGGGACAGACGAACTATGGCTACACCTTC.

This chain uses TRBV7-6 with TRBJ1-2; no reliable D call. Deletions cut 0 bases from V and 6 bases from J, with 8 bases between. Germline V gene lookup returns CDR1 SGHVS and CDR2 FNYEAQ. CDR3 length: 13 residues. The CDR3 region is CASSLAGWDGYTF. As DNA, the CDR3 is TGTGCCAGCAGCTTAGCGGGGTGGGATGGCTACACCTTC.

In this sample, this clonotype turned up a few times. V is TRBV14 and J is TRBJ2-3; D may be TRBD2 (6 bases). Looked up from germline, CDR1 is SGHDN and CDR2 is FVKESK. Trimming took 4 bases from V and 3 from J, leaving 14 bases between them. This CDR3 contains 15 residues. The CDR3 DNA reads TGTGCCAGCAGCCCTCTCGGGAGCATGACAGATACGCAGTATTTT. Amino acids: CASSPLGSMTDTQYF.

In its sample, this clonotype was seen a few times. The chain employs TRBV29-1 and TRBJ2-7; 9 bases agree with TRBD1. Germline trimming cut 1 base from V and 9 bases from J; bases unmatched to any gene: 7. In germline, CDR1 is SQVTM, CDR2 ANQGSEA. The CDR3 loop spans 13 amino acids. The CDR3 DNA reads TGCAGCGTTGAAGCAGTGACAGGGGGTATGCAGTACTTC. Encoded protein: CSVEAVTGGMQYF.

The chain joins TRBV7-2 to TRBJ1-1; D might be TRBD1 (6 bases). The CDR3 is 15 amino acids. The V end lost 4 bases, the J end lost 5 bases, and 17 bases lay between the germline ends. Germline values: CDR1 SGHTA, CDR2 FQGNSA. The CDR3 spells CASSSVLQGRTEAFF. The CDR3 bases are TGTGCCAGCAGCTCAGTTCTCCAGGGGCGAACTGAAGCTTTCTTT. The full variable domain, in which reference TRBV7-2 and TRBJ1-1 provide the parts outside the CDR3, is GAGVSQSPSNKVTEKGKDVELRCDPISGHTALYWYRQSLGQGLEFLIYFQGNSAPDKSGLPSDRFSAERTGGSVSTLTIQRTQQEDSAVYLCASSSVLQGRTEAFFGQGTRLTVV.

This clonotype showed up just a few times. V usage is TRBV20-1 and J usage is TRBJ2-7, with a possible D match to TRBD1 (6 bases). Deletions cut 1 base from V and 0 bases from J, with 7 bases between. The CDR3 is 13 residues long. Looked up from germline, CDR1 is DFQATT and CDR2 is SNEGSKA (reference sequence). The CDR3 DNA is TGCAGTGCTAGAGCGGACAGCTCCTACGAGCAGTACTTC. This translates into CSARADSSYEQYF.

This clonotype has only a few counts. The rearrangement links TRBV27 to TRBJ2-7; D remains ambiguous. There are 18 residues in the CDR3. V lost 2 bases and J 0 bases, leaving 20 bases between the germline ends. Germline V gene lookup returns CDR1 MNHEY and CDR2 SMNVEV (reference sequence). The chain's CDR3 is CASSLKFLGPRSSYEQYF. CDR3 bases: TGTGCCAGCAGTTTAAAATTTTTAGGGCCGAGAAGCTCCTACGAGCAGTACTTC.

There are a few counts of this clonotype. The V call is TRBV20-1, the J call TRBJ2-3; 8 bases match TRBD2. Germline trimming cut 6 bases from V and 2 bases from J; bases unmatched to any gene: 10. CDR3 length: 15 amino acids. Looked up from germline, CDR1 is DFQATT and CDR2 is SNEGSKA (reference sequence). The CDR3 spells CSASGGPTATDTQYF. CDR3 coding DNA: TGCAGTGCCTCGGGAGGGCCAACGGCCACAGATACGCAGTATTTT.

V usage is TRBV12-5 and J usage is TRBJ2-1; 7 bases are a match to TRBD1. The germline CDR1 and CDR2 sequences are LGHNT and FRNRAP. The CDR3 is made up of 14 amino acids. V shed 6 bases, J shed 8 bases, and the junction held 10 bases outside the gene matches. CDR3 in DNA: TGTGCTAGTGGCCCCGAGACAGGGTGGGATGAGCAGTTCTTC. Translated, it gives CASGPETGWDEQFF.

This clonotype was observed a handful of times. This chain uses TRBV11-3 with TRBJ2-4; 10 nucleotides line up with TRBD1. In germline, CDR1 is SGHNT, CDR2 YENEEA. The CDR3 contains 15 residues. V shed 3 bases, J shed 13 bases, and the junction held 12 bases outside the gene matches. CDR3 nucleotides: TGTGCCAGCAGCTTCCCGGGACAGGGGACCTCCAGGCAGTACTTC. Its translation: CASSFPGQGTSRQYF. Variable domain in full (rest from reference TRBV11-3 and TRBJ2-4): EAGVVQSPRYKIIEKKQPVAFWCNPISGHNTLYWYLQNLGQGPELLIRYENEEAVDDSQLPKDRFSAERLKGVDSTLKIQPAELGDSAVYLCASSFPGQGTSRQYFGAGTRLSVL.

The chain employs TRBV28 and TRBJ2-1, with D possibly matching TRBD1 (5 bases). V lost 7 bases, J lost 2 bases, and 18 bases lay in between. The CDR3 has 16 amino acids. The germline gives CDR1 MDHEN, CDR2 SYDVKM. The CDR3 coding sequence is TGTGCCAGCACCCAGGGTAACAATCGCCCCTACAATGAGCAGTTCTTC. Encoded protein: CASTQGNNRPYNEQFF. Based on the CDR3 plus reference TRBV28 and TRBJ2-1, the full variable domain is DVKVTQSSRYLVKRTGEKVFLECVQDMDHENMFWYRQDPGLGLRLIYFSYDVKMKEKGDIPEGYSVSREKKERFSLILESASTNQTSMYLCASTQGNNRPYNEQFFGPGTRLTVL.

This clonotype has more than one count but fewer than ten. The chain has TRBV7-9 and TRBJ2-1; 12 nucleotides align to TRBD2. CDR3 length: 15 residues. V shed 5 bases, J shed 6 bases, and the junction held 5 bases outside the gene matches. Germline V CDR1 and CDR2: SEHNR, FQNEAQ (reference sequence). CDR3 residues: CASSLQLAGGNEQFF. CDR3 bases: TGTGCCAGCAGCCTGCAACTAGCGGGAGGCAATGAGCAGTTCTTC. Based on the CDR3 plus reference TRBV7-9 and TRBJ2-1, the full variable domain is DTGVSQNPRHKITKRGQNVTFRCDPISEHNRLYWYRQTLGQGPEFLTYFQNEAQLEKSRLLSDRFSAERPKGSFSTLEIQRTEQGDSAMYLCASSLQLAGGNEQFFGPGTRLTVL.

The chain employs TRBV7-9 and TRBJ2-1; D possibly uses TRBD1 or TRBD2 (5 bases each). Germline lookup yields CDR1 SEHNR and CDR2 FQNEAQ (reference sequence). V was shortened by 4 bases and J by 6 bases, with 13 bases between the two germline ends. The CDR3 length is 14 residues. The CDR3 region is CASSSNRGGNEQFF. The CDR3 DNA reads TGTGCCAGCAGCTCCAACCGGGGCGGCAATGAGCAGTTCTTC.